This T cell receptor (beta chain) comes out of a study of blood T cell repertoires in COVID-19 (dated by TCRdb to 2019 to 2021). Context from the whole study: Samples covering the acute and convalescent phases of COVID-19 were provided by collaborators in the United States, Italy and Spain. The material from the prospective study consisted of cDNA or gDNA derived from T cells, B-cell-depleted T cells, or PBMCs. Subjects who had been exposed to COVID-19, were actively infected with it, or had recovered from it provided the deeply sampled blood TCRbeta repertoires that made up the dataset. The repertoires were released in a freely available public database meant as a resource for research on the immune response to SARS-CoV-2. Samples came from the ongoing ImmuneRACE study (first 160 participants) plus 1,254 subjects from 6 global collaborators. Sample metadata almost always included a de-identified subject ID, COVID-19 status, age in years and sex. HLA class I and class II types, where available, came from metadata supplied by the sample provider rather than from assay-based typing. The full study reports these points: The quantity of clinical and demographic metadata differed by source and by participant and was supplied without curation.

About this clone: Its antigen remains undetermined. No much larger clonotype is one base removed from it; base qualities were not supplied.

TCRbeta CDR3 regions were amplified from genomic DNA by means of the immunoSEQ Assay, a bias-controlled multiplex PCR. The original methods were these. The number of nucleated cells in each sample was estimated by amplification of reference gene primers within the assay. Sequence reads were collapsed and filtered to measure the absolute abundance of every unique TCRbeta CDR3 rearrangement. Productive Simpson clonality was computed per sample as the square root of Simpson's diversity index over productive rearrangements. TCRdb took this table from immuneACCESS and kept in-frame rearrangements with V and J called. Such tables lack part of the clones; where checked against another copy, unresolved V genes explain under half of the gap, and the rest is unexplained. V, J and clone size were drawn from that table, and D and trimming were deduced from the DNA. This sample comprises a few hundred thousand clones, 86% of them detected only once. The top ten clonotypes cover about 1.9% of the sample.

A distance of 12 bases separates the germline ends of V and J, which lose 0 bases and 3 bases respectively. The CDR3 has 15 amino acids, counting the end cysteine and phenylalanine. Only CDR3 DNA is held: 45 bases, read in frame from base 1. Looking up the germline V gene (reference sequence) yields CDR1 LNHNV and CDR2 YYDKDF. Samples from volunteer blood donors who had recovered from COVID-19 were contributed by a second Seattle source. The collaborating institutions used their own protocols to collect whole blood in K2EDTA tubes. For TCRbeta analysis, collaborator samples were shipped as frozen whole blood, as isolated PBMCs, or as DNA extracted from either sample type.

Sequencing used peripheral blood. The chain is made from TRBV15 and TRBJ2-7; TRBD2 is possibly the D segment (5 matching bases). This clonotype originated in a woman between 25 and 40 years old who had recovered from COVID-19. The CDR3 has the sequence CATSRDPGLLYEQYF. The bases read TGTGCCACCAGCAGAGATCCAGGACTGCTCTACGAGCAGTACTTC.